Below are 28 T cell receptor beta chains sequenced from a single sample in a study of CD8 T cells in Susac syndrome. RNA was extracted with the RNeasy kit, and a quantity of roughly 0.45 to 1 ug was reverse transcribed using random hexamers. TCRdb reprocessed the immunoSEQ multiplex PCR reads via MiXCR and lists one record per CDR3 protein. The sample contains around 150,000 distinct CDR3 sequences, 95% of which appear only once. The sample was CD8+ T cells from PBMCs. The receptors stem from a human donor with Susac syndrome.

The chain carries TRBV21-1 and TRBJ2-1; the table's D call, TRBD2, was not checked against the DNA. TRBV21-1 is a recognized pseudogene. The CDR3 totals 17 residues. The CDR3 nucleotides are TGTGCCAGCAGCAAACCGCAACTAGCGGGATTATTCAATGAGCAGTTCTTC. It encodes CASSKPQLAGLFNEQFF.

CDR3 region: CASSATSPHEQYF. The CDR3 DNA reads TGTGCCAGCAGCGCGACTAGTCCCCACGAGCAGTACTTC. This chain joins TRBV9 and TRBJ2-7, with D tentatively TRBD2 (6 bases). Germline loops: CDR1 SGDLS, CDR2 YYNGEE. CDR3 length: 13 amino acids. V was cut by 3 bases and J by 5 bases, with 12 bases left in between.

This clonotype has a single count. The rearrangement joins TRBV4-1 to TRBJ1-1; D call uncertain. Trimming took 0 bases from V and 6 from J, leaving 8 bases between them. Germline V gene lookup returns CDR1 MGHRA and CDR2 YSYEKL. The length of the CDR3 is 13 residues. The CDR3 here is CASSQDAPAEAFF. The CDR3 DNA follows: TGCGCCAGCAGCCAAGACGCGCCTGCTGAAGCTTTCTTT.

The chain combines TRBV5-6 with TRBJ2-2; D perhaps matches TRBD1 (6 bases). V lost 5 bases and J 6 bases, leaving 11 bases between the germline ends. This CDR3 is 13 amino acids long. Germline-derived CDR1 and CDR2 are SGHDT and YYEEEE. The CDR3 is CASSEGDPGELFF. The CDR3 nucleotides read TGTGCCAGCAGTGAGGGGGACCCCGGGGAGCTGTTTTTT.

The chain uses TRBV28 and TRBJ2-5; perhaps TRBD1 as D (7 bases). The V gene's germline CDR1 is MDHEN and CDR2 SYDVKM. V gave up 7 bases and J gave up 5 bases, with 17 bases separating them. This CDR3 has 14 amino acids. In DNA form, the CDR3 reads TGTGCCAGCATCAGTGGTTCAGGGGGGGAGACCCAGTACTTC. Translation: CASISGSGGETQYF. Using reference TRBV28 and TRBJ2-5 for the parts outside the CDR3, the full variable domain is DVKVTQSSRYLVKRTGEKVFLECVQDMDHENMFWYRQDPGLGLRLIYFSYDVKMKEKGDIPEGYSVSREKKERFSLILESASTNQTSMYLCASISGSGGETQYFGPGTRLLVL.

J is TRBJ1-1 and V is TRBV7-8; tentatively, D is TRBD1 (5 bases). Trimming removed 5 bases from V and 1 base from J, with 20 bases in between. Germline CDR1 reads SGHVS; CDR2 reads FQNEAQ. The CDR3 has 17 amino acids. The CDR3 DNA reads TGTGCCAGCAGCGGAGGTTTGCCAAACAGGCGGAACACTGAAGCTTTCTTT. Its translation is CASSGGLPNRRNTEAFF.

This rearrangement joins TRBV27 to TRBJ2-1, with 9 bases fitting TRBD2. The germline V gene encodes CDR1 MNHEY and CDR2 SMNVEV (reference sequence). V lost 8 bases to trimming and J lost 10 bases; unmatched junction nucleotides: 15. CDR3 length: 15 amino acids. This chain's CDR3 is CASALGTSLTGEQFF. The CDR3 region has the DNA TGTGCCAGCGCCTTGGGGACTAGCCTCACGGGGGAGCAGTTCTTC.

The chain joins TRBV29-1 to TRBJ1-2; 7 bases agree with TRBD1. The J segment lost 8 bases and the V segment lost 6 bases, leaving 9 bases of the junction unmatched. In germline, CDR1 is SQVTM, CDR2 ANQGSEA. CDR3 length: 12 residues. As DNA, the CDR3 is TGCAGCGTCGGGGACAGATTCGAGGGCTACACCTTC. Translation gives CSVGDRFEGYTF.

This chain uses TRBV20-1 with TRBJ1-2, with a tentative D call TRBD1 (6 bases). The germline CDR1 and CDR2 sequences are DFQATT and SNEGSKA (reference sequence). CDR3 length: 13 residues. Trimming left V 0 bases short and J 4 bases short, with 9 bases between. The CDR3 region is CSARDYRAYGYTF. Here the CDR3 DNA reads TGCAGTGCTAGAGATTACAGGGCCTATGGCTACACCTTC.

In this sample, this clonotype turned up once. The rearrangement uses TRBV9 and TRBJ2-7, with a tentative D call TRBD1 (6 bases). Germline V lookup: CDR1 SGDLS, CDR2 YYNGEE. The CDR3 is made up of 14 amino acids. V was trimmed by 0 bases and J by 3 bases, leaving 10 bases between them. The CDR3 loop is CASSVEQGNYEQYF. CDR3 nucleotides: TGTGCCAGCAGCGTAGAACAGGGCAACTACGAGCAGTACTTC.

This sequence joins TRBV6-7 and TRBJ2-7; possibly TRBD2 for D (6 bases). TRBV6-7 carries the ORF label, with uncertain function. The CDR3 sequence is 17 residues long. V shed 5 bases and J shed 5 bases, with 25 bases lying between them. The CDR3 DNA sequence: TGTGCCAGCAGTCCCCTCCCCTTGCGGGACCGCGCTCACGAGCAGTACTTC. Amino acids: CASSPLPLRDRAHEQYF.

CDR3 residues: CASSHYPRQGGYNEQFF. In DNA form, the CDR3 reads TGTGCCAGCAGTCATTACCCCAGACAGGGTGGCTACAATGAGCAGTTCTTC. The genes are TRBV27 and TRBJ2-1, with 7 positions matching TRBD1. This CDR3 has 17 residues. V trimming: 5 bases; J trimming: 3 bases; junction bases outside the gene matches: 13. Germline V lookup: CDR1 MNHEY, CDR2 SMNVEV (reference sequence).

CDR3 residues: CASGPGLLDGYTF. CDR3 DNA: TGTGCCAGCGGGCCGGGCCTATTAGATGGCTACACCTTC. V gene TRBV12-3 or TRBV12-4 combines with J gene TRBJ1-2; D unclear. CDR3 size: 13 residues. The V end lost 8 bases, the J end lost 6 bases, and 16 bases lay between the germline ends.

The genes are TRBV6-6 and TRBJ2-5; D not certain. There are 15 residues in the CDR3. V was cut by 2 bases and J by 5 bases, with 15 bases left in between. Germline values: CDR1 MNHNY, CDR2 SVGAGI (reference sequence). The CDR3 bases are TGTGCCAGCAGTTACCCAGATTTGCCGTTTGAGACCCAGTACTTC. This translates into CASSYPDLPFETQYF.

The V and J genes are TRBV20-1 and TRBJ2-1; 8 positions match TRBD1. The CDR3 has 21 amino acids. The trim removed 1 base at V and 0 bases at J, leaving 20 bases unmatched. Germline CDR1 is DFQATT and CDR2 is SNEGSKA (reference sequence). CDR3 protein: CSARVRPGRGLGRDSYNEQFF. The CDR3, as DNA: TGCAGTGCTAGAGTCCGCCCGGGCAGGGGGCTGGGGCGGGACTCCTACAATGAGCAGTTCTTC.

The chain recombines TRBV7-8 with TRBJ2-7; D might be TRBD2 (6 bases). The CDR3 has 15 residues. CDR1 SGHVS and CDR2 FQNEAQ come from the germline V gene. V was trimmed by 3 bases and J by 2 bases, leaving 14 bases between them. CDR3 DNA sequence: TGTGCCAGCAGCTTTTACCCGGGGGAGGCCTACGAGCAGTACTTC. This translates into CASSFYPGEAYEQYF.

V is TRBV7-9 and J is TRBJ2-1, with 13 bases that match TRBD2. V shed 4 bases and J 0 bases; nucleotides not matched to a gene: 9. The CDR3 is 19 residues long. Germline values: CDR1 SEHNR, CDR2 FQNEAQ (reference sequence). The CDR3 DNA sequence: TGTGCCAGCAGCTCACCACCGGGACTAGCGGGGAGCTCCTACAATGAGCAGTTCTTC. Translated, it gives CASSSPPGLAGSSYNEQFF.

The chain carries TRBV28 and TRBJ1-2; D gene ambiguous. V was trimmed by 5 bases and J by 6 bases, leaving 25 bases between them. The CDR3 spans 17 residues. In germline, CDR1 is MDHEN, CDR2 SYDVKM. CDR3: CASSLPTRDGVFNGYTF. The CDR3 DNA is TGTGCCAGCAGTCTTCCTACAAGGGATGGTGTGTTCAATGGCTACACCTTC.

The CDR3 coding sequence is TGCAGTGCTTTGGGACTTGTGGGTGAGCAGTTCTTC. Amino acids: CSALGLVGEQFF. This chain joins TRBV20-1 and TRBJ2-1; D is perhaps TRBD2 (6 bases). Germline assignment: CDR1 DFQATT and CDR2 SNEGSKA (reference sequence). This CDR3 region has 12 residues. Trimming stripped 5 bases from V and 9 bases from J, with 14 bases between.

The chain carries TRBV9 and TRBJ2-2, with D unresolved. The CDR3 has 13 residues. The ends were cut back, 0 bases at V and 4 bases at J, with 4 bases in the middle. The germline gives CDR1 SGDLS, CDR2 YYNGEE. The CDR3 protein is CASSVGSTGELFF. DNA of the CDR3: TGTGCCAGCAGCGTAGGGAGCACCGGGGAGCTGTTTTTT.

In this sample, this clonotype turned up once. This chain uses TRBV5-6 with TRBJ1-3; perhaps TRBD1 as D (6 bases). The length of the CDR3 is 15 residues. CDR1 is SGHDT, CDR2 YYEEEE, per germline. V lost 0 bases, J lost 2 bases, and 9 bases lay in between. CDR3 DNA: TGTGCCAGCAGCTTGGGGCCAGGGGCTGGAAACACCATATATTTT. It codes for CASSLGPGAGNTIYF. The variable domain in full, with the rest retrieved from reference TRBV5-6 and TRBJ1-3, is DAGVTQSPTHLIKTRGQQVTLRCSPKSGHDTVSWYQQALGQGPQFIFQYYEEEERQRGNFPDRFSGHQFPNYSSELNVNALLLGDSALYLCASSLGPGAGNTIYFGEGSWLTVV.

The chain carries TRBV20-1 and TRBJ2-4; 11 bases map to TRBD2. There are 15 residues in the CDR3. The V gene end was trimmed by 4 bases and the J gene end by 12 bases; junction bases not matched to a gene: 14. The V gene's germline CDR1 is DFQATT and CDR2 SNEGSKA (reference sequence). In DNA form, the CDR3 reads TGCAGTGCTAAAGACGGTACTAGCGGGAGTCACTCTCAGTACTTC. Translation gives CSAKDGTSGSHSQYF.

The chain couples TRBV27 to TRBJ2-2, with 7 bases that match TRBD1. Germline V CDR1 and CDR2: MNHEY, SMNVEV (reference sequence). V shed 0 bases, J shed 7 bases, and the junction held 5 bases outside the gene matches. The CDR3 has 15 residues. The DNA for the CDR3 is TGTGCCAGCAGTTTATCGAGGACAGGTGTCGGGGAGCTGTTTTTT. This encodes CASSLSRTGVGELFF.

The chain uses TRBV28 and TRBJ1-5, with TRBD1 identical over 9 bases. V trimming: 3 bases; J trimming: 7 bases; junction bases outside the gene matches: 1. CDR3 length: 13 amino acids. Germline loops: CDR1 MDHEN, CDR2 SYDVKM. Written as DNA, the CDR3 is TGTGCCAGCAGTTTGGACAGGGGCCAGCCCCAGCATTTT. Protein product: CASSLDRGQPQHF.

This clonotype was seen a single time. This sequence joins TRBV5-4 and TRBJ2-5; 14 bases match TRBD2. CDR3 length: 17 amino acids. With 5 bases clipped from V and 1 base from J, the junction kept 7 bases outside the gene matches. Looked up from germline, CDR1 is SGHNT and CDR2 is YYREEE (reference sequence). Here the CDR3 DNA reads TGTGCCAGCAGGTCGGGACTAGCGGGAGAGGGCCAAGAGACCCAGTACTTC. Translated, it gives CASRSGLAGEGQETQYF.

The chain recombines TRBV24-1 with TRBJ2-2; 7 positions agree with TRBD2. V was clipped by 4 bases and J by 5 bases; unmatched bases: 3. The CDR3 extends over 14 amino acids. Germline loops: CDR1 KGHDR, CDR2 SFDVKD. As DNA, the CDR3 is TGTGCCACCAGTGACACGGGGGGAACCGGGGAGCTGTTTTTT. This codes for CATSDTGGTGELFF.

J is TRBJ2-3 and V is TRBV4-1; D remains ambiguous. The V end was cut by 1 base, the J end by 0 bases, with 11 bases between. The CDR3 has 16 residues. Germline CDR1 and CDR2: MGHRA and YSYEKL. The CDR3 is CASSQVRDLSTDTQYF. DNA of the CDR3: TGCGCCAGCAGCCAAGTCAGAGACCTAAGCACAGATACGCAGTATTTT.

V is TRBV5-4 and J is TRBJ2-5, with 7 bases matching TRBD1. This CDR3 contains 16 residues. Unmatched junction bases numbered 10, after V lost 2 bases and J lost 3 bases. CDR1 SGHNT and CDR2 YYREEE come from the germline V gene (reference sequence). The CDR3 sequence: CASSFPGQTVKETQYF. The CDR3 DNA reads TGTGCCAGCAGCTTCCCGGGACAGACCGTTAAAGAGACCCAGTACTTC.